This TCR beta chain was observed in a study of cytomegalovirus exposure and HLA in healthy donors (dated 2017 in TCRdb). Context from the whole study: According to a later analysis, one platform produced both the 110 or so validation repertoires and the approximately 660 repertoires of the first cohort. A separate validation cohort of over a hundred different subjects was used in addition to the approximately 700-subject first cohort. To predict cytomegalovirus infection status, the study brought together high-throughput TCR immunosequencing, statistical association of individual TCRs with disease status, and machine learning. The study was designed to test whether signatures of past pathogen exposure could be identified by cataloging public T cell receptors. What the authors observed across the whole study: The authors suggested that the approach could potentially be generalized to other disease states and immunological phenotypes. A few of the identified cytomegalovirus-associated TCR beta chains were confirmed in vitro to be specific for cytomegalovirus antigens. In a later analysis, TCRs clustered in the first cohort were found to also tend to co-occur in the roughly 130 validation repertoires, with approximately 94% of cluster scores above 0. In both the original and validation cohorts, the classifier was reported to diagnose cytomegalovirus status with high specificity and sensitivity. Across donors, most TCR sequences were observed very rarely, whereas some public TCRs were present in many individuals. The study gave a list of more than 150 TCR beta chains associated with cytomegalovirus. A later analysis lacked HLA typing for the validation cohort, so it scored co-occurrence in that cohort across all 110 or so repertoires.

The library was generated by the immunoSEQ multiplex PCR assay. The paper's data handling went like this. A statistical classification framework was developed to diagnose cytomegalovirus status using the catalog of TCR beta chain sequences. As stored in TCRdb, this immuneACCESS dataset retains in-frame rearrangements with V and J assigned. A fraction of the clones does not appear; measured against another copy, unresolved V genes explain less than half of the discrepancy, and the remainder lacks a known reason. The V and J calls and clone size come from that table; D and trimming were worked out from the DNA. The sample contains more than 200,000 clones, about 90% of them found a single time. The ten largest make up 12% of the sample. Notes on this clone: Which antigen it targets is not known. Qualities for individual bases were not recorded, and no much larger clone is one base off.

Donors formed part of the validation cohort, which comprised 120 subjects and was distinct from the first cohort of several hundred subjects. What was sequenced was PBMCs. The receptor was isolated from a young man in good health and CMV-seropositive.

The nucleotide sequence reads as follows: TGTGCCAGCTCACCACCCGTGGAATATGGCTACACCTTC. Translated, this gives CASSPPVEYGYTF. The chain links TRBV18 with TRBJ1-2; the D segment cannot be called with confidence. The V and J ends are trimmed by 0 bases and 5 bases, leaving 7 bases between them. Taken from the germline V gene, the CDR1 and CDR2 loops are KGHSH and LQKENI. Reading from cysteine to phenylalanine, the CDR3 counts 13 amino acids. Left in the record is the CDR3 DNA by itself, 39 bases read in frame from the first base. The entire variable domain, with the stretches around the CDR3 drawn from the reference TRBV18 and TRBJ1-2 proteins, is NAGVMQNPRHLVRRRGQEARLRCSPMKGHSHVYWYRQLPEEGLKFMVYLQKENIIDESGMPKERFSAEFPKEGPSILRIQQVVRGDSAAYFCASSPPVEYGYTFGSGTRLTVV.